Listed below are T cell receptor beta chains from one sample, sequenced in a study. TCRdb re-called the multiplex PCR reads through MiXCR, storing one row per CDR3 protein. The table includes approximately 300 distinct CDR3 sequences, around 4% detected once. The sequencing input was Tregs sorted from blood. Receptors originate from a female donor with breast cancer. The CDR3 runs from the conserved cysteine through the conserved F or W. Fields, in order: J gene, D gene, clone size, V gene, CDR3 protein, CDR3 DNA. A D gene is named only where the DNA matches it firmly. A row's size may be missing; if present it is once, few, many or a size class.

TRBJ1-2 NA many TRBV12-3/TRBV12-4 CASSLGRFNYGYTF TGTGCCAGCAGTTTAGGGCGGTTCAACTATGGCTACACCTTC
TRBJ1-2 NA many TRBV12-3/TRBV12-4 CASSLFPSNYGYTF TGTGCCAGCAGTTTATTCCCCTCTAACTATGGCTACACCTTC
TRBJ1-2 NA many TRBV12-3/TRBV12-4 CASSAAYTYGYTF TGTGCCAGCAGCGCAGCCTACACCTATGGCTACACCTTC
TRBJ1-2 NA many TRBV12-3/TRBV12-4 CASSPSGTYGYTF TGTGCCAGCAGTCCCAGCGGAACCTATGGCTACACCTTC
TRBJ1-2 NA many TRBV12-3/TRBV12-4 CASSWNPNYGYTF TGTGCCAGCAGCTGGAACCCTAACTATGGCTACACCTTC
TRBJ1-2 NA medium-sized TRBV12-3/TRBV12-4 CASRPGFDGYTF TGTGCCAGCAGGCCAGGTTTTGATGGCTACACCTTC
TRBJ1-2 NA many TRBV12-3/TRBV12-4 CASSSTDTGLYGYTF TGTGCCAGCAGTTCGACGGATACCGGACTCTATGGCTACACCTTC
TRBJ1-2 NA large TRBV12-3/TRBV12-4 CASSITANYGYTF TGTGCCAGCAGTATCACAGCTAACTATGGCTACACCTTC
TRBJ1-2 NA medium-sized TRBV12-3/TRBV12-4 CASSRRQANYGYTF TGTGCCAGCAGCCGGAGGCAGGCTAACTATGGCTACACCTTC
TRBJ1-2 NA many TRBV12-3/TRBV12-4 CASTFLGQRNYGYTF TGTGCCAGCACCTTCTTGGGGCAGAGAAACTATGGCTACACCTTC
TRBJ1-2 NA medium-sized TRBV12-3/TRBV12-4 CASRTWGYGYTF TGTGCCAGCAGGACATGGGGTTATGGCTACACCTTC
TRBJ1-2 NA medium-sized TRBV12-3/TRBV12-4 CASSLVGARGYTF TGTGCCAGCAGTTTAGTAGGAGCAAGGGGCTACACCTTC
TRBJ1-2 NA many TRBV12-3/TRBV12-4 CASSPDYYGYTF TGTGCCAGCAGTCCGGACTACTATGGCTACACCTTC
TRBJ1-2 TRBD1 NA TRBV12-3/TRBV12-4 CASRKGTGTVPYGYTF TGTGCCAGCAGAAAGGGGACCGGGACAGTTCCCTATGGCTACACCTTC
TRBJ1-2 NA many TRBV12-3/TRBV12-4 CASSLVSRRGSGYTF TGTGCCAGCAGTTTAGTCTCGCGAAGGGGATCTGGCTACACCTTC
TRBJ1-2 TRBD1 many TRBV12-3/TRBV12-4 CASSRTGTNYGYTF TGTGCCAGCAGTCGGACAGGGACTAACTATGGCTACACCTTC
TRBJ1-2 NA large TRBV12-3/TRBV12-4 CASGGNYGYTF TGTGCCAGTGGAGGTAACTATGGCTACACCTTC